The clone carrying this T cell receptor beta chain was seen a handful of times. Its antigen is not known. The data are from a study of cytomegalovirus exposure and HLA in healthy donors. Study-level findings and limits: It was taken for granted in presence/absence analyses that sequencing depth across donors was roughly uniform. The authors confirmed in vitro that a few CMV-associated chains were specific for CMV antigens.

Germline V gene sequence: CDR1 MDHEN, CDR2 SYDVKM. The length of the CDR3 is 16 residues. Unmatched junction bases numbered 6, after V lost 2 bases and J lost 6 bases. PCR primers comprised 60 Vbeta and 13 Jbeta primers. Original data processing: Among the unique TCR beta chains that a later analysis counted, about 84 million in all, 10 million to 13 million were shared. Measured with immunoSEQ multiplex PCR; TCRdb has only the in-frame clones, and not every one. V, J and clone size are taken as reported in that table, and D and trimming were inferred from the DNA itself. The sample has some 91,000 clones; over 65% are singletons.

Source material: PBMCs. The origin of this receptor is a man between 40 and 49 years old in good health and CMV-seronegative. This chain joins TRBV28 and TRBJ2-4, with 11 positions matching TRBD1. CDR3 sequence reads: CASSLPGTGGTNIQYF. The DNA of the CDR3 is TGTGCCAGCAGTTTACCCGGGACAGGGGGGACAAACATTCAGTACTTC.